The text below deals with one T cell receptor (beta chain). Authors' analysis steps: Cell counts per sample came from amplifying reference gene primers. Generated by immunoSEQ multiplex PCR, the TCRdb table keeps only in-frame clones and is missing some. The DNA gave D and trimming, while V, J and clone size come from that table. The repertoire holds about 230,000 clones, over 70% seen once, with 7.9% in the top ten. The data are from a study of blood T cell repertoires in COVID-19. Study-level information: Sites across the United States, Italy and Spain contributed samples from acute and convalescent COVID-19.

The germline V gene has CDR1 MNHEY and CDR2 SMNVEV (reference sequence). Trimming cost V 6 bases and J 2 bases; bases outside gene matches: 10. The CDR3 is 17 amino acids. The sequencing sample was made of peripheral blood. This clonotype was sampled from a woman aged 80 or over with acute or convalescent COVID-19. The genes are TRBV27 and TRBJ1-4; 9 bases map to TRBD1. CDR3: CASRSWTGEATNEKLFF. DNA for the CDR3: TGTGCCAGCAGGTCCTGGACAGGGGAGGCGACTAATGAAAAACTGTTTTTT.